The 32 T cell receptor beta chains below all came from one sample that was sequenced in a study of blood T cell repertoires in COVID-19. TCRdb's copy holds only in-frame clones and misses some; the assay was immunoSEQ multiplex PCR. The data contain 200,000 or so clones, 82% of them singletons. Sequencing was carried out using peripheral blood. These receptors were taken from a woman aged 25 to 39 with acute or convalescent COVID-19.

V gene TRBV7-9 combines with J gene TRBJ1-1, with D possibly TRBD1 on 5 matching bases. The CDR3 length is 14 residues. CDR1 is SEHNR, CDR2 FQNEAQ, per germline (reference sequence). V dropped 2 bases and J dropped 4 bases, with 11 bases sitting between them. CDR3 sequence (DNA): TGTGCCAGCAGCTTATCGAGAGACAGCACTGAAGCTTTCTTT. This encodes CASSLSRDSTEAFF.

This clone occurred once. V usage is TRBV2 and J usage is TRBJ2-3, with 7 bases that match TRBD1. After removal of 1 base from V and 6 bases from J, the junction contained 4 bases not matched to a gene. The CDR3 sequence is 14 residues long. Per the germline V gene, CDR1 is SNHLY and CDR2 is FYNNEI. The CDR3 region has the DNA TGTGCCAGCAGTGAAGACAGGGGAAGGGATACGCAGTATTTT. Its translation is CASSEDRGRDTQYF.

The chain recombines TRBV7-6 with TRBJ2-2; 10 nucleotides agree with TRBD1. This CDR3 has 19 amino acids. Unmatched junction bases numbered 12, after V lost 5 bases and J lost 0 bases. Germline V gene data show CDR1 as SGHVS and CDR2 as FNYEAQ. In DNA form, the CDR3 reads TGTGCCAGCAGCCCCCTAGGGACAGGGGTTTACGCGAACACCGGGGAGCTGTTTTTT. This translates into CASSPLGTGVYANTGELFF.

V gene TRBV19 combines with J gene TRBJ1-2; D not certain. The CDR3 sequence is 12 residues long. CDR1 LNHDA and CDR2 SQIVND come from the germline V gene (reference sequence). Trimming removed 5 bases from V and 4 bases from J, with 8 bases in between. DNA of the CDR3: TGTGCCAGTAGTGTCTACAGCTATGGCTACACCTTC. Its protein is CASSVYSYGYTF.

The CDR3 DNA is TGTGCCAGCAGTTTCCCCAATCCGGCTAGCGGGAGGTACGAGCAGTACTTC. Translating gives CASSFPNPASGRYEQYF. The chain uses TRBV28 and TRBJ2-7; 11 bases match TRBD2. Unmatched junction bases numbered 11, after V lost 3 bases and J lost 4 bases. CDR1 MDHEN and CDR2 SYDVKM come from the germline V gene. The CDR3 loop spans 17 amino acids.

The V gene is TRBV18, the J gene TRBJ1-6; 8 bases are a match to TRBD1. Germline CDR1 is KGHSH and CDR2 is LQKENI. CDR3 length equals 14 residues. V lost 4 bases, J lost 7 bases, and 3 bases stayed unmatched. Here the CDR3 reads CASSQDRVNSPLHF. The CDR3 DNA follows: TGTGCCAGCTCACAGGACAGGGTCAATTCACCCCTCCACTTT. The full variable domain, in which reference TRBV18 and TRBJ1-6 provide the parts outside the CDR3, is NAGVMQNPRHLVRRRGQEARLRCSPMKGHSHVYWYRQLPEEGLKFMVYLQKENIIDESGMPKERFSAEFPKEGPSILRIQQVVRGDSAAYFCASSQDRVNSPLHFGNGTRLTVT.

The chain combines TRBV7-9 with TRBJ1-1, with D uncertain. Germline-derived CDR1 and CDR2 are SEHNR and FQNEAQ (reference sequence). This CDR3 region has 11 residues. Trimming pared 5 bases from V and 4 bases from J, leaving 5 bases between. The CDR3 DNA follows: TGTGCCAGCAGCGCCAGCACTGAAGCTTTCTTT. This translates into CASSASTEAFF.

The chain employs TRBV6-5 and TRBJ1-5, with 7 bases fitting TRBD1. This CDR3 comprises 14 residues. J lost 2 bases, V lost 2 bases, and 0 bases had no gene match. CDR1 is MNHEY, CDR2 SVGAGI, per germline. The CDR3, as DNA: TGTGCCAGCAGTTACGGACAGGGCAATCAGCCCCAGCATTTT. As protein: CASSYGQGNQPQHF.

The chain combines TRBV10-3 with TRBJ2-1, with D unresolved. The CDR3 is made up of 11 amino acids. Trimming left V 3 bases short and J 10 bases short, with 7 bases between. Germline CDR1 ENHRY, CDR2 SYGVKD. Written as DNA, the CDR3 is TGTGCCATCAGTGACGACTCCGAGCAGTTCTTC. The encoded protein is CAISDDSEQFF.

V usage is TRBV19 and J usage is TRBJ1-1, with unresolved D. The CDR3 runs to 17 residues. Germline CDR1 reads LNHDA; CDR2 reads SQIVND (reference sequence). V shed 1 base and J shed 1 base, with 16 bases lying between them. The CDR3 loop reads CASSIAPSFGGNTEAFF. CDR3 nucleotide sequence: TGTGCCAGTAGTATAGCCCCTTCTTTTGGAGGGAACACTGAAGCTTTCTTT.

This clone was counted a single time. The CDR3 does not end in the conserved phenylalanine or tryptophan, so this is likely a read error. The DNA is left out, because the CDR3 cannot be placed on it with certainty; the CDR3 is given as TCRdb lists it. The chain combines TRBV6-5 with TRBJ1-5; the table's D gene call, TRBD1, was not cross checked with the DNA. The CDR3 is made up of 12 amino acids, end residues included. Germline lookup yields CDR1 MNHEY and CDR2 SVGAGI. The CDR3 loop reads CASGAGTGGLGV.

The chain has TRBV2 and TRBJ2-2; D is unclear. Trimming took off 6 bases at V and 10 bases at J, with 12 bases between the two ends. The V gene's germline CDR1 is SNHLY and CDR2 FYNNEI. CDR3 size: 12 residues. The CDR3 bases are TGTGCCAGCAGGGCCCAGGTTTTGGAGCTGTTTTTT. Translation: CASRAQVLELFF.

With respect to this clone: A junction boundary mismatches the germline segment, possibly from a read error. V and J are TRBV6-5 and TRBJ2-3; D may be TRBD2 (6 bases). The CDR3 covers 15 residues. Germline V gene sequence: CDR1 MNHEY, CDR2 SVGAGI. The CDR3 spells CASSLQPERLDMQYF. CDR3 DNA sequence: TGTGCCAGCAGTTTACAACCCGAAAGACTAGATATGCAGTATTTT.

The J gene is TRBJ1-6, the V gene TRBV30, with D possibly being TRBD1 (5 bases). The germline V and J ends were trimmed by 0 bases and 14 bases, with 11 bases remaining between them. Germline-derived CDR1 and CDR2 are GTSNPN and SVGIG (reference sequence). The CDR3 contains 12 residues. The chain's CDR3 is CAWSVARATLHF. The DNA for the CDR3 is TGTGCCTGGAGTGTAGCCAGGGCTACCCTCCACTTT.

This chain joins TRBV6-2 or TRBV6-3 and TRBJ2-3; 10 nucleotides agree with TRBD1. CDR3 size: 15 residues. The germline gives CDR1 MNHEY, CDR2 SVGEGT. The V gene end was trimmed by 6 bases and the J gene end by 5 bases; junction bases not matched to a gene: 8. CDR3 region: CASSFRDRGGDTQYF. The CDR3 nucleotides read TGTGCCAGCAGCTTCCGGGACAGGGGAGGAGATACGCAGTATTTT.

J is TRBJ1-1 and V is TRBV14; TRBD1 matches at 8 bases. J gave up 0 bases and V 5 bases, and 8 bases lay outside the gene matches. In germline, CDR1 is SGHDN, CDR2 FVKESK. The CDR3 covers 16 residues. CDR3 in amino acids: CASSSDRGNLNTEAFF. In DNA, the CDR3 is TGTGCCAGCAGCTCTGACAGGGGAAACCTGAACACTGAAGCTTTCTTT.

This chain connects TRBV28 to TRBJ1-6, with 10 bases aligning to TRBD1. Germline CDR1 MDHEN, CDR2 SYDVKM. Unmatched junction bases numbered 13, after V lost 6 bases and J lost 8 bases. The CDR3 runs to 17 residues. CDR3 DNA sequence: TGTGCCAGCAGCCGACAGGGGGCGCTTCTTGGAGATTCACCCCTCCACTTT. It codes for CASSRQGALLGDSPLHF.

This sequence joins TRBV5-1 and TRBJ2-1, with TRBD2 matching 8 bases. The CDR3 runs 16 residues. The junction had 15 bases not matched to a gene; V was cut back by 4 bases and J by 9 bases. Germline V gene lookup returns CDR1 SGHRS and CDR2 YFSETQ. The CDR3: CASSRGGGLAGGEQFF. In nucleotides, the CDR3 is TGCGCCAGCAGCCGGGGAGGTGGACTAGCCGGGGGTGAGCAGTTCTTC.

This chain joins TRBV5-1 and TRBJ2-7; tentative D call: TRBD1 (5 bases). The germline CDR1 and CDR2 sequences are SGHRS and YFSETQ. The V and J ends lost 4 bases and 3 bases respectively, with 11 bases between them. This CDR3 comprises 13 residues. The CDR3 is CASSIDRFYEQYF. DNA for the CDR3: TGCGCCAGCAGCATCGACAGATTCTACGAGCAGTACTTC.

The rearrangement joins TRBV7-8 to TRBJ2-7; D call uncertain. The CDR3 is made up of 13 amino acids. Trimming removed 2 bases at V and 3 bases at J, with 8 bases between. Germline CDR1 is SGHVS and CDR2 is FQNEAQ. The DNA of the CDR3 is TGTGCCAGCAGCTTAAATCAGGACTACGAGCAGTACTTC. As protein: CASSLNQDYEQYF. Full variable domain (rest looked up from reference TRBV7-8 and TRBJ2-7): GAGVSQSPRYKVAKRGQDVALRCDPISGHVSLFWYQQALGQGPEFLTYFQNEAQLDKSGLPSDRFFAERPEGSVSTLKIQRTQQEDSAVYLCASSLNQDYEQYFGPGTRLTVT.

This chain joins TRBV6-2 or TRBV6-3 and TRBJ1-6; 7 bases are shared with TRBD1. Trimming at V came to 5 bases and at J to 5 bases, leaving 9 bases not matched to a gene. Germline CDR1 MNHEY, CDR2 SVGEGT. The CDR3 is made up of 16 amino acids. CDR3 nucleotide sequence: TGTGCCAGCAGTCCAGGACAGGCGACGAATAATTCACCCCTCCACTTT. Its translation is CASSPGQATNNSPLHF.

This clone was seen just once. This chain connects TRBV5-1 to TRBJ2-3; D is perhaps TRBD1 (6 bases). The ends were cut back, 3 bases at V and 3 bases at J, with 17 bases in the middle. Looked up from germline, CDR1 is SGHRS and CDR2 is YFSETQ. CDR3 length: 16 residues. CDR3 bases: TGCGCCAGCAGCTCGCTCCGACAGGCACCTACAGATACGCAGTATTTT. Translated: CASSSLRQAPTDTQYF.

The CDR3 DNA reads TGTGCCAGCAGCTTCGGGAATAATGAAAAACTGTTTTTT. Residues: CASSFGNNEKLFF. The rearrangement links TRBV11-2 to TRBJ1-4; D call uncertain. Germline V gene lookup returns CDR1 SGHAT and CDR2 FQNNGV. Trimming cost V 3 bases and J 4 bases, with 6 bases left between them. The CDR3 covers 13 residues.

The chain recombines TRBV13 with TRBJ2-1, with 12 bases fitting TRBD2. Germline values: CDR1 PRHDT, CDR2 FYEKMQ (reference sequence). The CDR3 consists of 16 residues. Unmatched junction bases numbered 6, after V lost 5 bases and J lost 4 bases. Here the CDR3 reads CASSTGLAGLYNEQFF. The CDR3 DNA sequence: TGTGCCAGCAGCACCGGACTAGCGGGGTTATACAATGAGCAGTTCTTC. The variable domain in full, with the rest retrieved from reference TRBV13 and TRBJ2-1, is AAGVIQSPRHLIKEKRETATLKCYPIPRHDTVYWYQQGPGQDPQFLISFYEKMQSDKGSIPDRFSAQQFSDYHSELNMSSLELGDSALYFCASSTGLAGLYNEQFFGPGTRLTVL.

The chain has TRBV10-3 and TRBJ2-1; TRBD1 matches at 10 bases. Trimming at V came to 1 base and at J to 5 bases, leaving 8 bases not matched to a gene. In germline, CDR1 is ENHRY, CDR2 SYGVKD. The CDR3 is 17 amino acids. The CDR3 here is CAISEYRDRGSNNEQFF. The CDR3, as DNA: TGTGCCATCAGTGAGTATCGGGACAGGGGTTCCAACAATGAGCAGTTCTTC.

The gene calls are TRBV14 and TRBJ2-3, with TRBD1 matching over 7 bases. Germline CDR1 and CDR2: SGHDN and FVKESK. The CDR3 totals 15 residues. Losses at the gene ends were 5 bases for V and 5 bases for J; bases not matched to a gene: 10. The CDR3 is CASSSGGSSGDTQYF. Here the CDR3 DNA reads TGTGCCAGCAGCTCAGGGGGAAGTAGTGGAGATACGCAGTATTTT.

The chain couples TRBV14 to TRBJ1-2; D possibly corresponds to TRBD1 (6 bases). Trimming cost V 1 base and J 8 bases, with 23 bases left between them. CDR1 and CDR2 (germline): SGHDN, FVKESK. CDR3 length: 17 residues. In nucleotides, the CDR3 is TGTGCCAGCAGCCAAGGGCTTGCCTTGGACAGAGGCTACGGCTACACCTTC. As protein: CASSQGLALDRGYGYTF.

The chain employs TRBV3-1 (or the pseudogene TRBV3-2) and TRBJ2-5, with 12 bases lining up with TRBD2. V lost 4 bases, J lost 5 bases, and 5 bases stayed unmatched. CDR3 size: 15 residues. Per germline, CDR1 LGHDT and CDR2 YNNKEL (reference sequence). Here the CDR3 DNA reads TGTGCCAGCAGCCGAAATCTAGCGGGGGGGGAGACCCAGTACTTC. Protein product: CASSRNLAGGETQYF.

V is TRBV2 and J is TRBJ2-7, with 7 nucleotides matching TRBD2. V shed 7 bases, J shed 2 bases, and the junction held 14 bases outside the gene matches. This CDR3 is 16 amino acids long. Germline V gives CDR1 SNHLY, CDR2 FYNNEI. In nucleotides, the CDR3 is TGTGCCAGCAAATCCCCTCAGGCGGGGGACCCCTACGAGCAGTACTTC. As protein: CASKSPQAGDPYEQYF.

The chain recombines TRBV11-1 with TRBJ1-2; D unclear. Germline values: CDR1 SGHAT, CDR2 FQDESV (reference sequence). CDR3 length: 14 amino acids. V shed 8 bases and J shed 1 base, with 14 bases lying between them. CDR3 nucleotides: TGTGCCAGCTCGACGGGGAACCTTAACTATGGCTACACCTTC. It codes for CASSTGNLNYGYTF.

The V call is TRBV30, the J call TRBJ2-1, with D perhaps TRBD2 (6 bases). The germline V gene has CDR1 GTSNPN and CDR2 SVGIG (reference sequence). Between the trimmed V and J ends, which lost 3 bases and 12 bases, there was a span of 21 bases. CDR3 length equals 14 residues. The CDR3 spells CAWSQRLGVEGQFF. The CDR3 nucleotides are TGTGCCTGGAGCCAACGGCTAGGAGTGGAGGGGCAGTTCTTC.

The table lists this clone with a few counts. The genes are TRBV19 and TRBJ1-6, with 8 nucleotides matching TRBD1. Germline CDR1 LNHDA, CDR2 SQIVND (reference sequence). The V and J ends lost 8 bases and 6 bases, in that order; junction bases with no gene match: 6. The CDR3 extends over 14 amino acids. The CDR3 region is CASSQGETNSPLHF. The CDR3 DNA sequence: TGTGCCAGTTCACAGGGGGAAACTAATTCACCCCTCCACTTT.